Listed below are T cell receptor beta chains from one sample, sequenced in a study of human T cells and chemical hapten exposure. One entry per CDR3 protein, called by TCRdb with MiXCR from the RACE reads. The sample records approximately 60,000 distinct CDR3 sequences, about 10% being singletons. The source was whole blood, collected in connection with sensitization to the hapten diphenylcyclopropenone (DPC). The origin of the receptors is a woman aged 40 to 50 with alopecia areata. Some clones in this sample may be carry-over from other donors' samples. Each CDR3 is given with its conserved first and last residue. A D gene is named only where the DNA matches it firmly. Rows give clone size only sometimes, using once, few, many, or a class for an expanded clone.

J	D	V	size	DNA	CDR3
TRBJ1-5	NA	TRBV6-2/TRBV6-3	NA	TGTGCCAGCAGTTACTCGCAGAGGTCAGTCCGATATAGCAATCAGCCCCAGCATTTT	CASSYSQRSVRYSNQPQHF
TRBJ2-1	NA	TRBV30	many	TGTGCCTCAGGGAAAGGTGACACGTCGGTCGATGAGCAGTTCTTC	CASGKGDTSVDEQFF
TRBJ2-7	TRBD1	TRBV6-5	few	TGTGCCAGCAGGCTCGGGACAGGGGGGATCTACGAGCAGTACTTC	CASRLGTGGIYEQYF
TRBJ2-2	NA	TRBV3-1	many	TGTGCCAGCAGTCAGGGGCTGACTACCGGGGAGCTGTTTTTT	CASSQGLTTGELFF
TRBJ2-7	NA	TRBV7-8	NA	TGTGCCAGCAGCAAAGAGGGTTTGCTTGCCTACGAGCAGTACTTC	CASSKEGLLAYEQYF
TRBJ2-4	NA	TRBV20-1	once	TGCAGTGCCCCTCAACAGCGCCTAAGCGGTGGCAAAAACATTCAGTACTTC	CSAPQQRLSGGKNIQYF
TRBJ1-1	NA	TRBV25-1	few	TGTGCCAGCAGTGTCGAGACTGAAGCTTTCTTT	CASSVETEAFF
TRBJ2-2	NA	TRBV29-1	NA	TGCAGCGTCTCGAGGGGAACCGGGGAGCTGTTTTTT	CSVSRGTGELFF
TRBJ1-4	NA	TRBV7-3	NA	TGTGCCAGCAGCTCCGATCGATTGGAAAAACTGTTTTTT	CASSSDRLEKLFF
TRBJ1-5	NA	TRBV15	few	TGTGCCACCAGCACTGTACAGGGTGGCCAGCCCCAGCATTTT	CATSTVQGGQPQHF
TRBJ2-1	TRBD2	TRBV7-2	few	TGTGCCAGCAACGCGGGACTAAACAATGAGCAGTTCTTC	CASNAGLNNEQFF
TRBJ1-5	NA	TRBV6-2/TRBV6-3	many	TGTGCCAGCAGTTACTGGGGGCAGCCCCAGCATTTT	CASSYWGQPQHF
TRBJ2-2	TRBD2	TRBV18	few	TGTGCCAGCTCACAACTAGCGGAGAACACCGGGGAGCTGTTTTTT	CASSQLAENTGELFF
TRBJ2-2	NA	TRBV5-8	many	TGTGCCAGCAGCTTGACGGACACCAGTCGGGGCGGGGAGCTGTTTTTT	CASSLTDTSRGGELFF
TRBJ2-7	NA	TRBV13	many	TGTGCCAGCAGGCGTCTTAAGGGACGCTACGAGCAGTACTTC	CASRRLKGRYEQYF
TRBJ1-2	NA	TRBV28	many	TGTGCCAGCAGTTTGGCCGGGCGGGCCGGGATCGGCTACACCTTC	CASSLAGRAGIGYTF
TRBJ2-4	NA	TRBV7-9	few	TGTGCCAGCAGCTTAGCGGGGCAGCTAGCCAAAAACATTCAGTACTTC	CASSLAGQLAKNIQYF
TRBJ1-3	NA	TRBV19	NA	TGTGCCAGTAGTATTACCGACGGACCCGGAAACACCATATATTTT	CASSITDGPGNTIYF
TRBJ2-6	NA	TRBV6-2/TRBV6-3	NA	TGTGCCAGCAGTCCCCTAGCGCGAGTCTCTGGGGCCAACGTCCTGACTTTC	CASSPLARVSGANVLTF
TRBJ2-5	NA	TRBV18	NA	TGTGCCAGCTCACCACCTCACAGGAGCCAAGAGACCCAGTACTTC	CASSPPHRSQETQYF
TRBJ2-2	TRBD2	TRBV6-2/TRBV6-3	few	TGTGCCAGCAGTTACGTCGGGACTAGCGGGGAGCTGTTTTTT	CASSYVGTSGELFF
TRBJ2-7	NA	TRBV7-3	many	TGTGCCAGCAGCTTAACGCCCACAGGGTCCGAGCAGTACTTC	CASSLTPTGSEQYF
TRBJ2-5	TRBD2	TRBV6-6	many	TGTGCCAGCAGTCTAGCGGGTCGGGGGGAGACCCAGTACTTC	CASSLAGRGETQYF
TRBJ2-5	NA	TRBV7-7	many	TGTGCTAGCAGCCTAGGGGCAGGGAGTTTCCAAGAGACCCAGTACTTC	CASSLGAGSFQETQYF
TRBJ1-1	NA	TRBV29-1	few	TGCAGCGTGGGAAGGGGAGGGGGTTCGAGTGGTGACACTGAAGCTTTCTTT	CSVGRGGGSSGDTEAFF
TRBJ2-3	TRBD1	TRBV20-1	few	TGCAGTGCTAGAGATTGGGACAGGGTTTTTAGCACAGATACGCAGTATTTT	CSARDWDRVFSTDTQYF
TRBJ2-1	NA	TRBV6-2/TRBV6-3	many	TGTGCCAGCAGGAAAGGAGTGGGTGAGCAGTTCTTC	CASRKGVGEQFF
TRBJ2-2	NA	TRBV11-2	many	TGTGCCAGCAGCTCCTCGATGAACACCGGGGAGCTGTTTTTT	CASSSSMNTGELFF
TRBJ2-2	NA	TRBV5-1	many	TGCGCCAGCAGCTTGGGACGTACCCTAACCGGGGAGCTGTTTTTT	CASSLGRTLTGELFF